This TCR beta chain comes out of a study of graft-versus-host responses after intestinal transplantation. The V and J ends lost 1 base and 3 bases respectively, with 16 bases between them. The CDR3 has 17 residues. Germline values: CDR1 LGHNA, CDR2 YSLEER. Points on this clone: No antigen is known for it.

TCRdb's copy holds only in-frame clones and misses some; the assay was immunoSEQ multiplex PCR. The table has more than 85,000 clones, about 92% seen once. This TCR was recovered from a human donor who received an intestinal transplant. Specimen: unstimulated CD8+ T cells sorted from spleen or lymph node cells, collected before intestinal transplant. V and J are TRBV4-3 and TRBJ1-5; D call uncertain. The CDR3: CASSQALADSPNQPQHF. CDR3 sequence (DNA): TGCGCCAGCAGCCAAGCGTTGGCAGACTCACCCAATCAGCCCCAGCATTTT.